This T cell receptor (beta chain) was recovered during a study of response to subunit inactivated influenza vaccine. To note about this clonotype: What it recognizes is unknown.

Using its own MiXCR run on the RT-PCR reads, TCRdb lists one record per CDR3 protein. The profile shows roughly 760,000 distinct CDR3 sequences, approximately 22% of them singletons. V lost 5 bases and J 3 bases, leaving 17 bases between the germline ends. This CDR3 spans 14 amino acids. Germline CDR1 DFQATT, CDR2 SNEGSKA (reference sequence). The study's findings and limits: Only a handful of new T cells, the authors suggested, are recruited with each seasonal influenza vaccination.

The receptor was derived from a man aged 50 or older who received an inactivated influenza vaccine. Sequences were derived from PBMCs from blood, sampled 4 to 6 days after vaccination. The chain combines TRBV20-1 with TRBJ2-7; tentatively, D is TRBD1 (5 bases). CDR3 amino acids: CSAARQGVYYEQYF. CDR3 DNA: TGCAGTGCTGCGCGGCAGGGCGTGTACTACGAGCAGTACTTC.